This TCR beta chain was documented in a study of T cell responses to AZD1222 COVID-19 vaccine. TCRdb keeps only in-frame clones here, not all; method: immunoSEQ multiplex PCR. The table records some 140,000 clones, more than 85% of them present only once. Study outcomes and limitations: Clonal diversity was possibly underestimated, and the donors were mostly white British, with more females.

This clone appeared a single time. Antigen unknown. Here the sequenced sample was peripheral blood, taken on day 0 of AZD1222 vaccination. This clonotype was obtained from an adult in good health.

The CDR3 DNA follows: TGTGCCAGCAGCTTAGGACTAGCCTTCGATACGCAGTATTTT. Its translation: CASSLGLAFDTQYF. The chain combines TRBV7-3 with TRBJ2-3; 8 bases line up with TRBD2. Trimming at V came to 2 bases and at J to 6 bases, leaving 4 bases not matched to a gene. Germline loops: CDR1 SGHTA, CDR2 FQGTGA. The CDR3 is 14 residues long.